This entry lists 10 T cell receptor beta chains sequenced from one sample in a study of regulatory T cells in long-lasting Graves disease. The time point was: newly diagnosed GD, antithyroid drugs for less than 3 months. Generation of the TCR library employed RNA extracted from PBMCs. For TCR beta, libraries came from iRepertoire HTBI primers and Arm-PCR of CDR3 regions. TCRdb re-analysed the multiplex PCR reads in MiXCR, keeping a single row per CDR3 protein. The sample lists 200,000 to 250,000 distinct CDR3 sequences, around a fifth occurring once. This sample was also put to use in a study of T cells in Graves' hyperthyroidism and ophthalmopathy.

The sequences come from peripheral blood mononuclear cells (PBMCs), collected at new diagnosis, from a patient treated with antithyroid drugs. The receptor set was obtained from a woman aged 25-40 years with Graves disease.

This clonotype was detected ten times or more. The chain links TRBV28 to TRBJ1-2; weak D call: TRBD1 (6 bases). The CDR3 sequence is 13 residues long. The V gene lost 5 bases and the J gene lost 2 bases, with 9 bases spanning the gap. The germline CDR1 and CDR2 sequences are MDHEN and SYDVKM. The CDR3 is CASSTGPNYGYTF. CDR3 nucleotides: TGTGCCAGCAGTACAGGGCCAAACTATGGCTACACCTTC.

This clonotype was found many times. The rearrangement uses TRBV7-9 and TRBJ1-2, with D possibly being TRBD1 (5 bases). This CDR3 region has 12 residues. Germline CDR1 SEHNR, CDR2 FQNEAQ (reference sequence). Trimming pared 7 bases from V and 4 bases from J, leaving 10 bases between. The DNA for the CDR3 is TGTGCCAGCACCAATGGGGGCTATGGCTACACCTTC. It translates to CASTNGGYGYTF.

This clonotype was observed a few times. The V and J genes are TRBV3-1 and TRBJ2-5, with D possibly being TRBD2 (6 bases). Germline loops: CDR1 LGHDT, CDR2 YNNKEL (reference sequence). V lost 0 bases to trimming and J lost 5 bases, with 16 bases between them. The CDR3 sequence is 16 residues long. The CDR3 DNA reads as TGTGCCAGCAGCCAAGACGGGACTTCCTCTGGGGAGACCCAGTACTTC. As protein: CASSQDGTSSGETQYF.

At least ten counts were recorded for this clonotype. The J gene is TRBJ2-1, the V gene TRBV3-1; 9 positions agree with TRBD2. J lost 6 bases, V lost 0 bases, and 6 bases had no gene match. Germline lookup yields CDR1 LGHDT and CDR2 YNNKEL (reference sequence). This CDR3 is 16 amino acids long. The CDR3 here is CASSQDLTSGVNEQFF. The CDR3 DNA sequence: TGTGCCAGCAGCCAAGATCTGACTAGCGGCGTCAATGAGCAGTTCTTC.

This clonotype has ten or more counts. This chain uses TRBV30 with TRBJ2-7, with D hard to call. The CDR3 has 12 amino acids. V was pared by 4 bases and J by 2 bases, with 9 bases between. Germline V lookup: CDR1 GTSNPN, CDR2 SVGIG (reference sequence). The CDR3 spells CAWTGGTYEQYF. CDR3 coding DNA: TGTGCCTGGACAGGCGGCACCTACGAGCAGTACTTC.

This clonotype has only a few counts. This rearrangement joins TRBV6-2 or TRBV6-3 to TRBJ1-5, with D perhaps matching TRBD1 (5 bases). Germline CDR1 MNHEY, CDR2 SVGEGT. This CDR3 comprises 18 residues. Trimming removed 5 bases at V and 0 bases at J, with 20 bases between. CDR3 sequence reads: CASSEYRGGGVSNQPQHF. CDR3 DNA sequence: TGTGCCAGCAGTGAATACCGGGGGGGAGGTGTTAGCAATCAGCCCCAGCATTTT.

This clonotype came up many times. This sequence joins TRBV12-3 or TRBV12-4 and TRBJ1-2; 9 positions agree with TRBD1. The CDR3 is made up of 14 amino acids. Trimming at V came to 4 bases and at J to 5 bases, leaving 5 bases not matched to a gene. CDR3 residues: CASSYSGQGYGYTF. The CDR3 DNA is TGTGCCAGCAGTTACTCTGGACAGGGGTATGGCTACACCTTC.

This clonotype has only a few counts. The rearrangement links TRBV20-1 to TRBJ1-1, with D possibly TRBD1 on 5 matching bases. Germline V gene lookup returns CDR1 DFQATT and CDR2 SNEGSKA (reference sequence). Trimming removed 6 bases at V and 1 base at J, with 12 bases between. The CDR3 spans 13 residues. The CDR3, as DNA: TGCAGTGCGGGAAGGGACGGGAACACTGAAGCTTTCTTT. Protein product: CSAGRDGNTEAFF.

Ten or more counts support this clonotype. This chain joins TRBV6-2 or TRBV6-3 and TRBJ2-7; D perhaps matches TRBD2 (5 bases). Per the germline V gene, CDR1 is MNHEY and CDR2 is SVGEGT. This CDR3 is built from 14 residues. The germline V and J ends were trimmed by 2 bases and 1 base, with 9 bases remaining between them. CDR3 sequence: CASSYGADSYEQYF. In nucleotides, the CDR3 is TGTGCCAGCAGTTACGGAGCGGATTCCTACGAGCAGTACTTC.

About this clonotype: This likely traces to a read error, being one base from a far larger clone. The CDR3 coding sequence is TGTGCCAGCAGCCTAGAAGGGGGCTCCCACAATGAGCAGTTCTTC. It is translated as CASSLEGGSHNEQFF. This chain connects TRBV11-2 to TRBJ2-1; 7 nucleotides align to TRBD1. The CDR3 loop spans 15 amino acids. Germline V CDR1 and CDR2: SGHAT, FQNNGV. The variable domain in full, completed from reference TRBV11-2 and TRBJ2-1, reads EAGVAQSPRYKIIEKRQSVAFWCNPISGHATLYWYQQILGQGPKLLIQFQNNGVVDDSQLPKDRFSAERLKGVDSTLKIQPAKLEDSAVYLCASSLEGGSHNEQFFGPGTRLTVL.